These T cell receptor beta chains were read from a single sample in a study of a mutant IDH1 vaccine in newly diagnosed glioma. Sequencing used immunoSEQ multiplex PCR; TCRdb keeps in-frame clones, though not all of them. The table records over 20,000 clones, about nine tenths of them present only once. The specimen was PBMCs, collected from a glioma patient treated with radiotherapy, temozolomide or both. The receptors derive from a young man with glioma. The CDR3 runs from the conserved cysteine through the conserved F or W. The order of the fields is clone size, CDR3 length, D gene, V gene, J gene, CDR3 protein, CDR3 DNA. D genes are given only for firm matches. The size field is filled for only some rows; it gives once, few, many or a size class.

clone_size: .; cdr3_length: 14; d_call: TRBD1; v_call: TRBV6-1; j_call: TRBJ2-3; cdr3_aa: CASSLTGLPDTQYF; cdr3_nt: TGTGCCAGCAGTTTGACAGGGCTGCCAGATACGCAGTATTTT
clone_size: .; cdr3_length: 16; d_call: .; v_call: TRBV27; j_call: TRBJ2-1; cdr3_aa: CASSPRASTSYNEQFF; cdr3_nt: TGTGCCAGCAGCCCCCGTGCCAGCACCTCCTACAATGAGCAGTTCTTC
clone_size: .; cdr3_length: 14; d_call: TRBD1; v_call: TRBV7-9; j_call: TRBJ1-5; cdr3_aa: CASSGDRGNQPQHF; cdr3_nt: TGTGCCAGCAGCGGCGACAGGGGGAATCAGCCCCAGCATTTT
clone_size: .; cdr3_length: 15; d_call: TRBD1; v_call: TRBV25-1; j_call: TRBJ1-6; cdr3_aa: CASTPGGGYNSPLHF; cdr3_nt: TGTGCCAGCACCCCAGGGGGGGGCTATAATTCACCCCTCCACTTT
clone_size: .; cdr3_length: 16; d_call: .; v_call: TRBV18; j_call: TRBJ1-1; cdr3_aa: CASSPERGRAYTEAFF; cdr3_nt: TGTGCCAGCTCACCCGAGAGGGGTAGGGCTTACACTGAAGCTTTCTTT
clone_size: .; cdr3_length: 12; d_call: .; v_call: TRBV11-2; j_call: TRBJ2-7; cdr3_aa: CASSFVGAEQYF; cdr3_nt: TGTGCCAGCAGCTTTGTTGGAGCGGAGCAGTACTTC
clone_size: .; cdr3_length: 13; d_call: .; v_call: TRBV2; j_call: TRBJ2-1; cdr3_aa: CASEGQGLGEQFF; cdr3_nt: TGTGCCAGCGAAGGTCAGGGGCTAGGGGAGCAGTTCTTC
clone_size: once; cdr3_length: 15; d_call: TRBD1; v_call: TRBV5-1; j_call: TRBJ1-2; cdr3_aa: CASSTGTVGVYGYTF; cdr3_nt: TGCGCCAGCAGCACCGGGACAGTCGGGGTCTATGGCTACACCTTC
clone_size: .; cdr3_length: 11; d_call: .; v_call: TRBV28; j_call: TRBJ2-1; cdr3_aa: CASSLADEQFF; cdr3_nt: TGTGCCAGCAGTTTAGCCGATGAGCAGTTCTTC
clone_size: .; cdr3_length: 15; d_call: .; v_call: TRBV10-3; j_call: TRBJ2-3; cdr3_aa: CAISKTGTSTDTQYF; cdr3_nt: TGTGCCATCAGTAAAACAGGGACGAGCACAGATACGCAGTATTTT
clone_size: .; cdr3_length: 15; d_call: TRBD2; v_call: TRBV5-6; j_call: TRBJ2-5; cdr3_aa: CASSWGGLVGETQYF; cdr3_nt: TGTGCCAGCAGCTGGGGGGGACTAGTCGGGGAGACCCAGTACTTC
clone_size: .; cdr3_length: 14; d_call: .; v_call: TRBV7-8; j_call: TRBJ2-5; cdr3_aa: CASSFDRRGQTQYF; cdr3_nt: TGTGCCAGCAGCTTCGACCGGAGAGGGCAGACCCAGTACTTC
clone_size: .; cdr3_length: 15; d_call: TRBD2; v_call: TRBV6-1; j_call: TRBJ2-3; cdr3_aa: CASSEGGEGGDTQYF; cdr3_nt: TGTGCCAGCAGTGAAGGGGGGGAGGGCGGGGATACGCAGTATTTT
clone_size: .; cdr3_length: 14; d_call: TRBD2; v_call: TRBV5-1; j_call: TRBJ2-1; cdr3_aa: CASSLGLAGGEQFF; cdr3_nt: TGCGCCAGCAGCTTGGGACTAGCGGGAGGTGAGCAGTTCTTC
clone_size: .; cdr3_length: 15; d_call: .; v_call: TRBV6-1; j_call: TRBJ1-5; cdr3_aa: CASSERRAGDQPQHF; cdr3_nt: TGTGCCAGCAGTGAGCGACGAGCGGGGGATCAGCCCCAGCATTTT
clone_size: .; cdr3_length: 16; d_call: TRBD1; v_call: TRBV2; j_call: TRBJ1-6; cdr3_aa: CASSRDRPSYNSPLHF; cdr3_nt: TGTGCCAGCAGCCGGGACAGGCCATCGTATAATTCACCCCTCCACTTT
clone_size: few; cdr3_length: 16; d_call: TRBD2; v_call: TRBV5-1; j_call: TRBJ2-4; cdr3_aa: CASSLGHGGSENIQYF; cdr3_nt: TGCGCCAGCAGCTTGGGACACGGGGGGTCCGAAAACATTCAGTACTTC
clone_size: .; cdr3_length: 14; d_call: .; v_call: TRBV5-4; j_call: TRBJ1-1; cdr3_aa: CASSFSGANTEAFF; cdr3_nt: TGTGCCAGCAGCTTTTCCGGGGCGAACACTGAAGCTTTCTTT
clone_size: .; cdr3_length: 14; d_call: .; v_call: TRBV19; j_call: TRBJ2-5; cdr3_aa: CASSIDSGEKTQYF; cdr3_nt: TGTGCCAGTAGTATAGATTCGGGGGAAAAGACCCAGTACTTC
clone_size: .; cdr3_length: 17; d_call: TRBD1; v_call: TRBV7-9; j_call: TRBJ2-7; cdr3_aa: CASTLLLPGQDTYEQYF; cdr3_nt: TGTGCCAGCACTCTCCTTTTACCTGGACAGGATACCTACGAGCAGTACTTC
clone_size: once; cdr3_length: 14; d_call: .; v_call: TRBV9; j_call: TRBJ2-2; cdr3_aa: CASSPWDSTGELFF; cdr3_nt: TGTGCCAGCAGCCCATGGGACTCCACCGGGGAGCTGTTTTTT
clone_size: .; cdr3_length: 17; d_call: TRBD2; v_call: TRBV4-2; j_call: TRBJ2-2; cdr3_aa: CASSQDSGAGTTGELFF; cdr3_nt: TGTGCCAGCAGCCAAGATAGCGGGGCTGGGACCACCGGGGAGCTGTTTTTT
clone_size: .; cdr3_length: 19; d_call: TRBD2; v_call: TRBV28; j_call: TRBJ2-7; cdr3_aa: CASSATSGGAEGPWYEQYF; cdr3_nt: TGTGCCAGCAGTGCCACTAGCGGGGGAGCTGAGGGTCCGTGGTACGAGCAGTACTTC
clone_size: .; cdr3_length: 17; d_call: .; v_call: TRBV27; j_call: TRBJ1-1; cdr3_aa: CASSLTNQGNVNTEAFF; cdr3_nt: TGTGCCAGCAGTTTAACGAACCAGGGGAACGTGAACACTGAAGCTTTCTTT
clone_size: .; cdr3_length: 17; d_call: TRBD1; v_call: TRBV11-2; j_call: TRBJ1-2; cdr3_aa: CASSLEGTGFSNYGYTF; cdr3_nt: TGTGCCAGCAGCTTAGAGGGGACAGGGTTTTCTAACTATGGCTACACCTTC
clone_size: .; cdr3_length: 12; d_call: .; v_call: TRBV29-1; j_call: TRBJ1-3; cdr3_aa: CSVGSPGNTIYF; cdr3_nt: TGCAGCGTTGGGTCTCCAGGAAACACCATATATTTT
clone_size: .; cdr3_length: 14; d_call: TRBD1; v_call: TRBV29-1; j_call: TRBJ1-3; cdr3_aa: CSVTGQAGGNTIYF; cdr3_nt: TGCAGCGTTACGGGACAGGCCGGCGGAAACACCATATATTTT
clone_size: .; cdr3_length: 11; d_call: .; v_call: TRBV30; j_call: TRBJ1-1; cdr3_aa: CAWTEGTEAFF; cdr3_nt: TGTGCCTGGACGGAGGGCACTGAAGCTTTCTTT
clone_size: .; cdr3_length: 11; d_call: TRBD2; v_call: TRBV6-6; j_call: TRBJ2-5; cdr3_aa: CASAGGETQYF; cdr3_nt: TGTGCCAGCGCGGGGGGGGAGACCCAGTACTTC
clone_size: .; cdr3_length: 13; d_call: .; v_call: TRBV6-5; j_call: TRBJ1-1; cdr3_aa: CASSTPGGTEAFF; cdr3_nt: TGTGCCAGCAGTACCCCAGGCGGGACTGAAGCTTTCTTT
clone_size: medium-sized; cdr3_length: 13; d_call: TRBD1; v_call: TRBV7-6; j_call: TRBJ2-7; cdr3_aa: CASEGQGYGKQYF; cdr3_nt: TGTGCCAGCGAAGGACAGGGGTATGGAAAGCAGTACTTC
clone_size: .; cdr3_length: 18; d_call: TRBD1; v_call: TRBV30; j_call: TRBJ1-5; cdr3_aa: CAWSDGTGGGYSNQPQHF; cdr3_nt: TGTGCCTGGAGTGACGGGACAGGGGGGGGCTATAGCAATCAGCCCCAGCATTTT
clone_size: .; cdr3_length: 14; d_call: .; v_call: TRBV15; j_call: TRBJ1-2; cdr3_aa: CATSKASSNYGYTF; cdr3_nt: TGTGCCACCAGCAAGGCGAGCTCTAACTATGGCTACACCTTC
clone_size: once; cdr3_length: 13; d_call: .; v_call: TRBV7-9; j_call: TRBJ1-2; cdr3_aa: CASSWGRGYGYTF; cdr3_nt: TGTGCCAGCAGCTGGGGCCGCGGTTATGGCTACACCTTC
clone_size: .; cdr3_length: 16; d_call: .; v_call: TRBV4-1; j_call: TRBJ2-7; cdr3_aa: CASSQDATATSYEQYF; cdr3_nt: TGCGCCAGCAGCCAAGATGCGACAGCTACTTCCTACGAGCAGTACTTC
clone_size: .; cdr3_length: 15; d_call: .; v_call: TRBV5-1; j_call: TRBJ1-1; cdr3_aa: CASSLELSVVSEAFF; cdr3_nt: TGCGCCAGCAGCTTAGAGTTATCCGTAGTCAGTGAAGCTTTCTTT
clone_size: .; cdr3_length: 11; d_call: .; v_call: TRBV14; j_call: TRBJ2-7; cdr3_aa: CASSPGREQYF; cdr3_nt: TGTGCCAGCAGCCCAGGGAGGGAGCAGTACTTC
clone_size: once; cdr3_length: 12; d_call: .; v_call: TRBV11-2; j_call: TRBJ1-1; cdr3_aa: CASSFPQGIGFF; cdr3_nt: TGTGCCAGCAGCTTCCCCCAAGGGATCGGTTTCTTT
clone_size: .; cdr3_length: 18; d_call: TRBD1; v_call: TRBV7-9; j_call: TRBJ1-6; cdr3_aa: CASSLRARRDRGNSPLHF; cdr3_nt: TGTGCCAGCAGCTTAAGAGCCCGCCGGGACAGGGGAAATTCACCCCTCCACTTT
clone_size: .; cdr3_length: 15; d_call: .; v_call: TRBV7-8; j_call: TRBJ1-1; cdr3_aa: CASSSGGGPNTEAFF; cdr3_nt: TGTGCCAGCAGCAGCGGAGGGGGTCCGAACACTGAAGCTTTCTTT
clone_size: .; cdr3_length: 18; d_call: .; v_call: TRBV5-5; j_call: TRBJ1-1; cdr3_aa: CASSDFRSAPLIDTEAFF; cdr3_nt: TGTGCCAGCAGCGATTTCAGGTCGGCACCTCTGATCGACACTGAAGCTTTCTTT
clone_size: .; cdr3_length: 15; d_call: .; v_call: TRBV6-5; j_call: TRBJ1-6; cdr3_aa: CASRTTTGARSPLHF; cdr3_nt: TGTGCCAGCAGAACTACGACAGGAGCCCGTTCACCCCTCCACTTT
clone_size: .; cdr3_length: 14; d_call: TRBD1; v_call: TRBV19; j_call: TRBJ1-2; cdr3_aa: CASSQRGQGNGYTF; cdr3_nt: TGTGCCAGTAGTCAGCGAGGACAGGGGAATGGCTACACCTTC
clone_size: .; cdr3_length: 14; d_call: .; v_call: TRBV6-1; j_call: TRBJ2-7; cdr3_aa: CASTPLGGSYEQYF; cdr3_nt: TGTGCCAGCACCCCCCTAGGCGGTTCCTACGAGCAGTACTTC
clone_size: .; cdr3_length: 16; d_call: TRBD1; v_call: TRBV7-9; j_call: TRBJ2-2; cdr3_aa: CASSLEAGGITGELFF; cdr3_nt: TGTGCCAGCAGCTTAGAGGCAGGGGGCATAACCGGGGAGCTGTTTTTT
clone_size: .; cdr3_length: 15; d_call: TRBD2; v_call: TRBV6-5; j_call: TRBJ2-1; cdr3_aa: CASRGLAEGTMSTFF; cdr3_nt: TGTGCCAGCAGAGGACTAGCGGAGGGTACAATGAGCACGTTCTTC
clone_size: .; cdr3_length: 14; d_call: TRBD1; v_call: TRBV5-1; j_call: TRBJ1-1; cdr3_aa: CASSLDTGGTEAFF; cdr3_nt: TGCGCCAGCAGCTTGGATACAGGGGGGACTGAAGCTTTCTTT
clone_size: .; cdr3_length: 14; d_call: TRBD1; v_call: TRBV5-1; j_call: TRBJ1-1; cdr3_aa: CASMMGTGGTEAFF; cdr3_nt: TGCGCCAGCATGATGGGGACAGGGGGGACTGAAGCTTTCTTT
clone_size: .; cdr3_length: 13; d_call: .; v_call: TRBV27; j_call: TRBJ1-5; cdr3_aa: CASSLNRDQPQHF; cdr3_nt: TGTGCCAGCAGTTTAAATCGAGATCAGCCCCAGCATTTT
clone_size: .; cdr3_length: 15; d_call: TRBD2; v_call: TRBV7-8; j_call: TRBJ2-7; cdr3_aa: CASSLGEAGGYEQYF; cdr3_nt: TGTGCCAGCAGCTTAGGAGAAGCGGGAGGATACGAGCAGTACTTC
clone_size: .; cdr3_length: 16; d_call: .; v_call: TRBV5-6; j_call: TRBJ2-7; cdr3_aa: CASSSYTGQPSYEQYF; cdr3_nt: TGTGCCAGCAGCTCGTATACCGGACAGCCGTCCTACGAGCAGTACTTC
clone_size: .; cdr3_length: 14; d_call: TRBD1; v_call: TRBV6-1; j_call: TRBJ2-7; cdr3_aa: CASSEGTGGYEQYF; cdr3_nt: TGTGCCAGCAGTGAAGGGACAGGGGGCTACGAGCAGTACTTC
clone_size: .; cdr3_length: 13; d_call: .; v_call: TRBV18; j_call: TRBJ2-2; cdr3_aa: CASSPTSTGELFF; cdr3_nt: TGTGCCAGCTCACCGACTAGCACCGGGGAGCTGTTTTTT
clone_size: .; cdr3_length: 14; d_call: TRBD2; v_call: TRBV6-5; j_call: TRBJ2-7; cdr3_aa: CASSYSGGTYEQYF; cdr3_nt: TGTGCCAGCAGTTACTCCGGGGGGACCTACGAGCAGTACTTC
clone_size: few; cdr3_length: 15; d_call: .; v_call: TRBV7-9; j_call: TRBJ2-7; cdr3_aa: CASSFPMGMGYEQYF; cdr3_nt: TGTGCCAGCAGCTTTCCAATGGGTATGGGGTACGAGCAGTACTTC